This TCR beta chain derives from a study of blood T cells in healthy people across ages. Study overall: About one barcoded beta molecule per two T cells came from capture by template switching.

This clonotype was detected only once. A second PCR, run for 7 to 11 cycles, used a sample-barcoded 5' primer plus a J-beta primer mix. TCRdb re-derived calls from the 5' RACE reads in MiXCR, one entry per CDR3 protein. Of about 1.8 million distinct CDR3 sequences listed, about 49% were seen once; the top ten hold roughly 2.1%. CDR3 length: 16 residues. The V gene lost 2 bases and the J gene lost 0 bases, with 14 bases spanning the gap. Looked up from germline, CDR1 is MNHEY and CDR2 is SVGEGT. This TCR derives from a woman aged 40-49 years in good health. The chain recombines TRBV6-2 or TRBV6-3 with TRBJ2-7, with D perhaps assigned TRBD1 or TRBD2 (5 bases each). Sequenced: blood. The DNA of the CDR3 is TGTGCCAGCAGTTACCCAATCCGGGACGTCTCCTACGAGCAGTACTTC. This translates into CASSYPIRDVSYEQYF.